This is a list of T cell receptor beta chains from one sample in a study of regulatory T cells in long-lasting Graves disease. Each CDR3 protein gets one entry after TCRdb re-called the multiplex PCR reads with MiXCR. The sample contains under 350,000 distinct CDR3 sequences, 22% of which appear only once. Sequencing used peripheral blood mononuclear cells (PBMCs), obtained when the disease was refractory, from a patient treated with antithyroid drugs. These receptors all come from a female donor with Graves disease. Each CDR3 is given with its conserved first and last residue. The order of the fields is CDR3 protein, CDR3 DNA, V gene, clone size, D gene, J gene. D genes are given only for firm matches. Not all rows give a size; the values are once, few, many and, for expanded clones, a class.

CDR3aa: CASSGQRQGVYEQYF
CDR3nt: TGTGCCAGCAGTGGACAGCGGCAGGGGGTATACGAGCAGTACTTC
v_gene: TRBV25-1
abundance: few
d_gene: TRBD1
j_gene: TRBJ2-7

CDR3aa: CASSYWAGQNTGELFF
CDR3nt: TGTGCCAGCAGTTACTGGGCGGGACAGAACACCGGGGAGCTGTTTTTT
v_gene: TRBV6-5
abundance: .
d_gene: .
j_gene: TRBJ2-2

CDR3aa: CSARGVEREGRTGELFF
CDR3nt: TGCAGTGCCCGGGGGGTTGAGCGGGAGGGCCGTACCGGGGAGCTGTTTTTT
v_gene: TRBV20-1
abundance: many
d_gene: TRBD2
j_gene: TRBJ2-2

CDR3aa: CASNEQGLGETQYF
CDR3nt: TGTGCCAGCAACGAACAGGGTTTGGGAGAGACCCAGTACTTC
v_gene: TRBV2
abundance: many
d_gene: .
j_gene: TRBJ2-5

CDR3aa: CASSQDIDNHSNQPQHF
CDR3nt: TGTGCCAGCAGCCAAGATATCGACAACCATAGCAATCAGCCCCAGCATTTT
v_gene: TRBV4-2
abundance: few
d_gene: .
j_gene: TRBJ1-5

CDR3aa: CASSYQGTYGYTF
CDR3nt: TGTGCCAGCAGTTACCAAGGAACCTATGGCTACACCTTC
v_gene: TRBV6-5
abundance: many
d_gene: .
j_gene: TRBJ1-2

CDR3aa: CASRWGQNTEAFF
CDR3nt: TGTGCCAGCAGGTGGGGACAGAACACTGAAGCTTTCTTT
v_gene: TRBV2
abundance: .
d_gene: .
j_gene: TRBJ1-1

CDR3aa: CASSFEASGRTGELFF
CDR3nt: TGTGCCAGCAGTTTCGAGGCTAGCGGGAGAACCGGGGAGCTGTTTTTT
v_gene: TRBV12-3/TRBV12-4
abundance: many
d_gene: TRBD2
j_gene: TRBJ2-2

CDR3aa: CASSLDGLRLAGGRADTQYF
CDR3nt: TGTGCCAGCAGCTTAGATGGGCTGAGACTAGCGGGAGGGCGAGCAGATACGCAGTATTTT
v_gene: TRBV11-2
abundance: .
d_gene: TRBD2
j_gene: TRBJ2-3

CDR3aa: CASSSPQGGPNTGELFF
CDR3nt: TGTGCCAGCAGCTCCCCGCAGGGCGGACCGAACACCGGGGAGCTGTTTTTT
v_gene: TRBV11-3
abundance: .
d_gene: .
j_gene: TRBJ2-2

CDR3aa: CASSQERGGVTGELFF
CDR3nt: TGCGCCAGCAGCCAAGAGAGGGGGGGTGTCACCGGGGAGCTGTTTTTT
v_gene: TRBV4-3
abundance: .
d_gene: .
j_gene: TRBJ2-2

CDR3aa: CSVLFFLERGGSSYEQYF
CDR3nt: TGCAGCGTCCTCTTCTTTTTGGAGCGGGGGGGGAGCTCCTACGAGCAGTACTTC
v_gene: TRBV29-1
abundance: many
d_gene: TRBD2
j_gene: TRBJ2-7

CDR3aa: CSAKSGLAGIIDTQYF
CDR3nt: TGCAGTGCCAAGTCTGGACTAGCAGGGATAATAGATACGCAGTATTTT
v_gene: TRBV20-1
abundance: .
d_gene: TRBD2
j_gene: TRBJ2-3

CDR3aa: CASSSTDRGRRNTGELFF
CDR3nt: TGCGCCAGCAGCTCCACGGACAGGGGAAGGCGGAACACCGGGGAGCTGTTTTTT
v_gene: TRBV5-1
abundance: .
d_gene: TRBD1
j_gene: TRBJ2-2

CDR3aa: CASNTAGTGGGYTF
CDR3nt: TGTGCCAGCAATACTGCCGGGACAGGGGGCGGCTACACCTTC
v_gene: TRBV12-3/TRBV12-4
abundance: many
d_gene: TRBD1
j_gene: TRBJ1-2

CDR3aa: CASISNQGPGYTF
CDR3nt: TGTGCCAGCATTTCCAACCAGGGTCCCGGCTACACCTTC
v_gene: TRBV25-1
abundance: .
d_gene: .
j_gene: TRBJ1-2

CDR3aa: CASGPNSPLHF
CDR3nt: TGTGCCAGCGGCCCTAATTCACCCCTCCACTTT
v_gene: TRBV27
abundance: many
d_gene: .
j_gene: TRBJ1-6

CDR3aa: CASSLYWEEDQPQHF
CDR3nt: TGTGCCAGCAGCTTGTATTGGGAGGAGGATCAGCCCCAGCATTTT
v_gene: TRBV5-5
abundance: many
d_gene: .
j_gene: TRBJ1-5

CDR3aa: CASSLDGVLRGHF
CDR3nt: TGTGCCAGCAGTTTGGACGGGGTCCTACGCGGGCATTTT
v_gene: TRBV28
abundance: few
d_gene: .
j_gene: TRBJ1-5

CDR3aa: CASSQGVRTSGANVLTF
CDR3nt: TGCGCCAGCAGCCAAGGCGTGAGGACATCTGGGGCCAACGTCCTGACTTTC
v_gene: TRBV4-1
abundance: .
d_gene: .
j_gene: TRBJ2-6

CDR3aa: CSVATGGLSGYTF
CDR3nt: TGCAGCGTTGCGACAGGGGGTCTAAGTGGCTACACCTTC
v_gene: TRBV29-1
abundance: .
d_gene: TRBD1
j_gene: TRBJ1-2

CDR3aa: CASTNRAGNNEQYF
CDR3nt: TGTGCCAGCACTAACAGAGCGGGAAATAACGAGCAGTACTTC
v_gene: TRBV27
abundance: few
d_gene: TRBD2
j_gene: TRBJ2-7

CDR3aa: CASSAPGYNYGYTF
CDR3nt: TGTGCCAGCAGTGCTCCGGGTTATAACTATGGCTACACCTTC
v_gene: TRBV25-1
abundance: few
d_gene: .
j_gene: TRBJ1-2

CDR3aa: CASSPGDGKNIQYF
CDR3nt: TGTGCCAGCAGCCCTGGGGACGGAAAAAACATTCAGTACTTC
v_gene: TRBV11-1
abundance: once
d_gene: .
j_gene: TRBJ2-4

CDR3aa: CASSLGVTFGTQYF
CDR3nt: TGCGCCAGCAGCTTGGGGGTGACATTTGGGACCCAGTACTTC
v_gene: TRBV9
abundance: .
d_gene: .
j_gene: TRBJ2-5

CDR3aa: CASSLLDSTETQYF
CDR3nt: TGTGCCAGCAGCTTATTGGACTCGACGGAGACCCAGTACTTC
v_gene: TRBV7-9
abundance: .
d_gene: .
j_gene: TRBJ2-5

CDR3aa: CSVGDRASYEQYF
CDR3nt: TGCAGCGTTGGGGACAGGGCCTCCTACGAGCAGTACTTC
v_gene: TRBV29-1
abundance: .
d_gene: TRBD1
j_gene: TRBJ2-7

CDR3aa: CASSLWTGSNSPLHF
CDR3nt: TGTGCCAGCAGTCTATGGACAGGGAGTAATTCACCCCTCCACTTT
v_gene: TRBV27
abundance: .
d_gene: TRBD1
j_gene: TRBJ1-6

CDR3aa: CASLLNTGELFF
CDR3nt: TGTGCCAGCCTACTAAACACCGGGGAGCTGTTTTTT
v_gene: TRBV5-5
abundance: .
d_gene: .
j_gene: TRBJ2-2

CDR3aa: CASSLNRGGETQYF
CDR3nt: TGTGCCAGCAGCTTAAACAGGGGAGGGGAGACCCAGTACTTC
v_gene: TRBV7-2
abundance: many
d_gene: .
j_gene: TRBJ2-5

CDR3aa: CASGPDVSSGNTIYF
CDR3nt: TGTGCCAGCGGACCTGACGTGAGCTCTGGAAACACCATATATTTT
v_gene: TRBV6-2/TRBV6-3
abundance: .
d_gene: .
j_gene: TRBJ1-3

CDR3aa: CASSQEMGSNQPQHF
CDR3nt: TGTGCCAGCAGCCAAGAGATGGGAAGCAATCAGCCCCAGCATTTT
v_gene: TRBV4-2
abundance: .
d_gene: .
j_gene: TRBJ1-5

CDR3aa: CAISVNAGDSEQYF
CDR3nt: TGTGCCATCAGTGTGAACGCCGGGGACAGCGAGCAGTACTTC
v_gene: TRBV10-3
abundance: many
d_gene: TRBD1
j_gene: TRBJ2-7

CDR3aa: CASSPGDNYEQYF
CDR3nt: TGTGCCAGCTCACCAGGGGACAATTACGAGCAGTACTTC
v_gene: TRBV18
abundance: few
d_gene: .
j_gene: TRBJ2-7

CDR3aa: CASSFAVGQRNYEQYF
CDR3nt: TGTGCCAGCAGCTTCGCCGTAGGACAGCGAAACTACGAGCAGTACTTC
v_gene: TRBV28
abundance: many
d_gene: .
j_gene: TRBJ2-7

CDR3aa: CASSSRVTGELFF
CDR3nt: TGTGCCAGCAGTAGCAGAGTCACCGGGGAGCTGTTTTTT
v_gene: TRBV28
abundance: .
d_gene: .
j_gene: TRBJ2-2

CDR3aa: CASIPPQTDGYTF
CDR3nt: TGTGCCAGCATCCCGCCACAGACGGATGGCTACACCTTC
v_gene: TRBV7-9
abundance: many
d_gene: .
j_gene: TRBJ1-2

CDR3aa: CASSFGPSGYTF
CDR3nt: TGTGCCAGCTCCTTTGGGCCCTCTGGCTACACCTTC
v_gene: TRBV12-3/TRBV12-4
abundance: .
d_gene: .
j_gene: TRBJ1-2

CDR3aa: CASSPPRGARGGEQYF
CDR3nt: TGTGCCAGCTCACCACCGCGGGGGGCCAGGGGAGGAGAGCAGTACTTC
v_gene: TRBV18
abundance: few
d_gene: TRBD2
j_gene: TRBJ2-7

CDR3aa: CASSFGPLDSYGYTF
CDR3nt: TGTGCCAGCAGTTTCGGGCCGCTTGACTCCTATGGCTACACCTTC
v_gene: TRBV12-3/TRBV12-4
abundance: many
d_gene: .
j_gene: TRBJ1-2

CDR3aa: CASSLIERGGELFF
CDR3nt: TGTGCCAGCAGCTTAATCGAAAGGGGCGGGGAGCTGTTTTTT
v_gene: TRBV7-2
abundance: few
d_gene: .
j_gene: TRBJ2-2

CDR3aa: CASKAIEAFF
CDR3nt: TGTGCCAGCAAGGCTATTGAAGCTTTCTTT
v_gene: TRBV2
abundance: .
d_gene: .
j_gene: TRBJ1-1

CDR3aa: CATTETQYF
CDR3nt: TGTGCCACCACAGAGACCCAGTACTTC
v_gene: TRBV24-1
abundance: few
d_gene: .
j_gene: TRBJ2-5

CDR3aa: CASSHVRENTEAFF
CDR3nt: TGTGCCAGCAGCCATGTCCGGGAGAACACTGAAGCTTTCTTT
v_gene: TRBV3-1
abundance: few
d_gene: .
j_gene: TRBJ1-1

CDR3aa: CATIPPGDYEQYF
CDR3nt: TGTGCCACAATCCCTCCGGGGGATTACGAGCAGTACTTC
v_gene: TRBV6-1
abundance: many
d_gene: .
j_gene: TRBJ2-7

CDR3aa: CASSLDRVGVGDTQYF
CDR3nt: TGTGCCAGCAGTTTGGACAGGGTGGGGGTCGGGGATACGCAGTATTTT
v_gene: TRBV28
abundance: few
d_gene: TRBD1
j_gene: TRBJ2-3

CDR3aa: CASSTLPGQGWHGYTF
CDR3nt: TGTGCCAGCAGTACACTACCGGGACAGGGATGGCATGGCTACACCTTC
v_gene: TRBV28
abundance: many
d_gene: TRBD1
j_gene: TRBJ1-2

CDR3aa: CASSLDLGSGSPSSYEQYF
CDR3nt: TGTGCCAGCAGCTTAGATCTTGGTAGCGGGAGCCCTAGCTCCTACGAGCAGTACTTC
v_gene: TRBV11-2
abundance: many
d_gene: TRBD2
j_gene: TRBJ2-7

CDR3aa: CSASFGTQYF
CDR3nt: TGCAGTGCTAGCTTTGGGACCCAGTACTTC
v_gene: TRBV20-1
abundance: .
d_gene: .
j_gene: TRBJ2-5

CDR3aa: CASSFLGQANYGYTF
CDR3nt: TGTGCCAGCAGTTTTTTAGGACAAGCTAACTATGGCTACACCTTC
v_gene: TRBV27
abundance: many
d_gene: .
j_gene: TRBJ1-2